This TCR beta chain was documented in a study of blood T cell repertoires in COVID-19 (TCRdb year 2020). Turning to the overall study: Collaborator samples came from the United States, Italy and Spain and covered acute and convalescent phases of COVID-19. The prospective study material was composed of cDNA or gDNA derived from T cells, B-cell-depleted T cells, or PBMCs. Deeply sampled blood TCRbeta repertoires from subjects exposed to, actively infected with, or recovered from COVID-19 were included in the dataset. The repertoires were released in a freely available public database meant as a resource for research on the immune response to SARS-CoV-2. The samples were drawn from two sources: the first 160 participants of the ongoing ImmuneRACE study, and 1,000 to 1,500 subjects contributed by 6 global collaborators. Nearly every sample came with metadata listing a de-identified subject ID, COVID-19 status, age in years and sex. Where HLA class I and class II types were available, the types were taken from metadata supplied by the sample provider, not from assay-based typing.

Enrolling through a virtual design, the prospective study's participants ranged in age from roughly 18 to 90 years and lived across about two dozen United States geographic areas. Cohort assignment in the prospective study relied on participant-reported clinical history from a screening survey and a study questionnaire. Recovered participants in ImmuneRACE Cohort 3 were defined by two consecutive negative NP/OP PCR tests, clearance by a healthcare professional, or resolution of symptoms. Each participant in the prospective study had whole blood, serum and a nasopharyngeal or oropharyngeal swab collected by mobile phlebotomists. Over a roughly two-month period, participants in the prospective study had the option of providing additional blood draws and questionnaires. Prospective study blood samples were shipped either frozen or at room temperature before DNA extraction. A word on this clone: Its antigen is currently not known. No per-base quality is available; no much larger clone lies one base away.

TCRbeta CDR3 regions were amplified from genomic DNA using the immunoSEQ Assay, a bias-controlled multiplex PCR. The authors processed their data as follows. The number of nucleated cells in each sample was estimated by amplification of reference gene primers within the assay. Sequence reads were collapsed and filtered to measure the absolute abundance of every unique TCRbeta CDR3 rearrangement. For each sample, productive Simpson clonality was calculated as the square root of Simpson's diversity index across productive rearrangements. The table was pulled from immuneACCESS by TCRdb, which kept in-frame rearrangements only. Such tables lose some clones; where checked, under half of the loss comes from unresolved V genes, and the rest has no known cause. Clone size and the V and J calls come from that table; the DNA yielded D and trimming. Counted in this sample were about 300,000 clones; 70% to 90% of them appeared once. The leading ten clones occupy roughly 10% of the sample.

Results and caveats for the whole study, not just this receptor: How much clinical and demographic metadata was included differed by source and by participant, and the metadata was provided uncurated.

There are 18 amino acids in the CDR3, from cysteine to phenylalanine inclusive. Only the CDR3 DNA stays, 54 bases, in frame from base 1. From V the trimming removes 4 bases and from J it removes 5 bases, while the gene matches leave 18 bases of the junction unaccounted for. CDR1 MNHNS and CDR2 SASEGT are derived from the germline V gene. The receptor was isolated from a woman aged 18-30 years who had recovered from COVID-19. The rearranged segments are TRBV6-1 and TRBJ1-2; the central 8 bases match TRBD1. The sample consisted of PBMCs or T cells enriched from blood (not recorded which). The CDR3 loop reads CASSVKGGTGRDFYGYTF. The sequenced DNA is TGTGCCAGCAGTGTAAAAGGGGGGACAGGACGAGATTTTTATGGCTACACCTTC.